These 23 T cell receptor beta chains were all obtained from the same sample, sequenced in a study of neurological immune-mediated disorders. TCRdb independently ran MiXCR on the 5' RACE reads; one entry per CDR3 protein. The profile shows about 55,000 distinct CDR3 sequences, 24% of them singletons. Time point defined: technical triplicate 2. The sample taken for sequencing was PBMCs. The receptors come from a man between 60 and 75 years old with HTLV-1-associated myelopathy (HAM/TSP).

The V and J genes are TRBV3-1 and TRBJ1-1, with TRBD1 matching 11 bases. From germline, CDR1 is LGHDT and CDR2 YNNKEL (reference sequence). The length of the CDR3 is 17 residues. V trimming: 1 base; J trimming: 1 base; junction bases outside the gene matches: 5. Here the CDR3 DNA reads TGTGCCAGCAGCCAAGCTGGACAGGGGGCGAGGAACACTGAAGCTTTCTTT. The encoded protein is CASSQAGQGARNTEAFF.

The chain combines TRBV11-1 with TRBJ2-7; D remains ambiguous. V was clipped by 0 bases and J by 5 bases, with 8 bases between them. CDR3 length: 13 amino acids. The germline gives CDR1 SGHAT, CDR2 FQDESV (reference sequence). This CDR3 reads CASSLAGQDEQYF. The CDR3 DNA reads TGTGCCAGCAGCTTAGCCGGGCAGGACGAGCAGTACTTC.

The chain joins TRBV20-1 to TRBJ2-1; 9 bases are a match to TRBD2. V was clipped by 6 bases and J by 6 bases; unmatched bases: 12. Germline V lookup: CDR1 DFQATT, CDR2 SNEGSKA (reference sequence). This CDR3 is 15 amino acids long. CDR3 in amino acids: CSATPLAGASNEQFF. The CDR3 DNA reads TGCAGTGCGACTCCACTAGCGGGCGCTTCCAATGAGCAGTTCTTC.

The CDR3 region has the DNA TGTGCCAGCACCACTGCCTGGGGCAATCAGCCCCAGCATTTT. Translating gives CASTTAWGNQPQHF. V usage is TRBV6-6 and J usage is TRBJ1-5; D not certain. There are 14 residues in the CDR3. Trimming shortened V by 7 bases and J by 2 bases, and 12 bases separated the two germline ends. Germline V gene data show CDR1 as MNHNY and CDR2 as SVGAGI (reference sequence).

This chain uses TRBV12-3 or TRBV12-4 with TRBJ2-7; D is unclear. V lost 5 bases and J 4 bases, leaving 15 bases between the germline ends. This CDR3 contains 14 residues. CDR3: CASSIRTRGYEQYF. Written as DNA, the CDR3 is TGTGCCAGCAGTATACGCACCCGCGGTTACGAGCAGTACTTC.

This clonotype has a count of ten or more. The rearrangement joins TRBV4-2 to TRBJ2-1, with 8 bases lining up with TRBD2. CDR1 and CDR2 (germline): LGHNA, YNFKEQ. V was clipped by 1 base and J by 10 bases; unmatched bases: 6. The CDR3 is made up of 14 amino acids. The CDR3 loop is CASSQVSGGREQFF. The CDR3 DNA reads as TGTGCCAGCAGCCAAGTGTCGGGAGGGCGAGAGCAGTTCTTC.

This clonotype was detected ten times or more. The genes are TRBV29-1 and TRBJ1-1, with D maybe TRBD1 (5 bases). The germline V and J ends were trimmed by 2 bases and 4 bases, with 11 bases remaining between them. The CDR3 length is 13 residues. The V gene's germline CDR1 is SQVTM and CDR2 ANQGSEA. CDR3 sequence: CSVELGRVTEAFF. CDR3 nucleotide sequence: TGCAGCGTTGAACTGGGACGGGTCACTGAAGCTTTCTTT.

In this sample, this clonotype turned up many times. The V and J genes are TRBV20-1 and TRBJ2-7, with 11 nucleotides matching TRBD1. The CDR3 loop spans 16 amino acids. Trimming at V came to 3 bases and at J to 1 base, leaving 8 bases not matched to a gene. Germline V lookup: CDR1 DFQATT, CDR2 SNEGSKA (reference sequence). CDR3 protein: CSASPGTGGPSYEQYF. The CDR3 DNA is TGCAGTGCTAGTCCCGGGACAGGGGGTCCATCCTACGAGCAGTACTTC.

The table lists this clonotype with a few counts. This chain links TRBV6-5 with TRBJ1-2; D is uncertain. Looked up from germline, CDR1 is MNHEY and CDR2 is SVGAGI. CDR3 length equals 15 residues. V lost 5 bases, J lost 3 bases, and 16 bases lay in between. The chain's CDR3 is CASSPLGTRDYGYTF. CDR3 nucleotides: TGTGCCAGCAGTCCCTTAGGTACTAGGGACTATGGCTACACCTTC.

This clonotype was observed at least ten times. The V call is TRBV7-9, the J call TRBJ2-1, with a tentative D call TRBD1 (6 bases). Germline V gene sequence: CDR1 SEHNR, CDR2 FQNEAQ (reference sequence). This CDR3 is 13 amino acids long. Trimming left V 2 bases short and J 8 bases short, with 10 bases between. Here the CDR3 DNA reads TGTGCCAGCAGCTTACAGGGGTCCCATGAGCAGTTCTTC. Encoded protein: CASSLQGSHEQFF.

Ten or more counts support this clonotype. V is TRBV5-1 and J is TRBJ1-1; possible D gene TRBD1, 6 bases. Germline V gene lookup returns CDR1 SGHRS and CDR2 YFSETQ. The CDR3 totals 13 residues. V dropped 4 bases and J dropped 4 bases, with 11 bases sitting between them. Here the CDR3 reads CASSRIGGTEAFF. Here the CDR3 DNA reads TGCGCCAGCAGCCGTATAGGGGGCACTGAAGCTTTCTTT.

This clonotype was seen repeatedly, ten times or more. This rearrangement joins TRBV27 to TRBJ1-5; D may be TRBD1 (5 bases). V was cut by 2 bases and J by 3 bases, with 5 bases left in between. There are 13 residues in the CDR3. CDR1 is MNHEY and CDR2 is SMNVEV in the germline V gene (reference sequence). The CDR3 is CASSLGTNQPQHF. DNA of the CDR3: TGTGCCAGCAGTTTAGGGACCAATCAGCCCCAGCATTTT.

The chain uses TRBV5-4 and TRBJ2-7; TRBD1 aligns across 9 bases. J was trimmed by 10 bases and V by 4 bases; bases with no gene match: 9. The CDR3 covers 13 residues. The V gene's germline CDR1 is SGHNT and CDR2 YYREEE (reference sequence). The CDR3 DNA sequence: TGTGCCAGCAGCCACGACAGGGGGGGCGAACAGTACTTC. It translates to CASSHDRGGEQYF.

This clonotype was seen many times. V is TRBV12-3 or TRBV12-4 and J is TRBJ1-4; maybe TRBD1 (6 bases). The CDR3 contains 16 residues. V was clipped by 5 bases and J by 7 bases, with 20 bases between them. Written as DNA, the CDR3 is TGTGCCAGCAGTCCAGACGGACTCGAGGGGGGTGAAAAACTGTTTTTT. Encoded protein: CASSPDGLEGGEKLFF.

The sample holds many counts of this clonotype. J is TRBJ2-1 and V is TRBV12-3 or TRBV12-4; unclear D gene. V dropped 7 bases and J dropped 3 bases, with 13 bases sitting between them. The CDR3 has 14 residues. CDR3 in amino acids: CASIKTSVYNEQFF. In DNA form, the CDR3 reads TGTGCCAGCATTAAGACATCGGTCTACAATGAGCAGTTCTTC.

In the case of this clonotype: One base away lies a much larger clone, so this may be a sequencing read error. The V gene is TRBV9, the J gene TRBJ2-3; D ambiguous. Looked up from germline, CDR1 is SGDLS and CDR2 is YYNGEE. Deletions cut 4 bases from V and 2 bases from J, with 8 bases between. The CDR3 contains 13 residues. CDR3 sequence: CASSPSDTDTQYF. The CDR3 coding sequence is TGTGCCAGCAGCCCCTCCGACACAGATACGCAGTATTTT.

This clonotype was counted ten times or more. The chain carries TRBV2 and TRBJ1-4; D remains unclear. In germline, CDR1 is SNHLY, CDR2 FYNNEI. With 7 bases removed from V and 4 bases from J, the gap between germline ends came to 10 bases. The length of the CDR3 is 13 residues. The CDR3: CASNGQLNEKLFF. For the CDR3, the DNA is TGTGCCAGCAACGGGCAGCTTAATGAAAAACTGTTTTTT.

This clonotype was detected many times. The chain couples TRBV3-1 to TRBJ2-2; 8 positions match TRBD2. The CDR3 consists of 16 residues. Per the germline V gene, CDR1 is LGHDT and CDR2 is YNNKEL (reference sequence). The trim removed 1 base at V and 7 bases at J, leaving 8 bases unmatched. CDR3 in amino acids: CASSQAAGARGGELFF. For the CDR3, the DNA is TGTGCCAGCAGCCAAGCAGCGGGAGCCCGGGGCGGGGAGCTGTTTTTT.

Regarding this clonotype: A much larger clone lies one base from this, so it may be a read error. This chain connects TRBV6-5 to TRBJ2-2; unclear D gene. The CDR3 runs to 16 residues. CDR1 is MNHEY, CDR2 SVGAGI, per germline. The CDR3 DNA sequence: TGTGCCAGCAGTTACGACCGACGGGCGAACACCAGGGAGCTGTTTTTT. This sequence encodes CASSYDRRANTRELFF.

To note about this clonotype: One end of the junction fails to match germline, which may point to a read error. The genes are TRBV5-1 and TRBJ1-1; D is ambiguous. CDR3 length: 14 residues. In germline, CDR1 is SGHRS, CDR2 YFSETQ. CDR3 coding DNA: TGCGCCAGCATCCCCCATCGGGAGAACACTGAAACTTTCTTT. Encoded protein: CASIPHRENTETFF.

This clonotype appeared many times. Germline and junction disagree at one end, which may indicate a read error. This rearrangement joins TRBV10-3 to TRBJ1-4; no clear D gene. This CDR3 is 12 amino acids long. Germline V gives CDR1 ENHRY, CDR2 SYGVKD. The DNA for the CDR3 is TGTGCCTCCTCAACAACCAATGAAAAACTGTTTTTT. Its protein product is CASSTTNEKLFF.

This clonotype was observed many times. The chain is built from TRBV5-1 and TRBJ2-1, with D unclear. Germline CDR1 reads SGHRS; CDR2 reads YFSETQ. CDR3 length equals 13 residues. V lost 0 bases to trimming and J lost 9 bases, with 10 bases between them. Written as DNA, the CDR3 is TGCGCCAGCAGCTTGGACAGCCCGGGTGAGCAGTTCTTC. This translates into CASSLDSPGEQFF.

The V gene is TRBV3-1, the J gene TRBJ2-5, with D possibly called TRBD1 or TRBD2 (6 bases each). Germline CDR1 LGHDT, CDR2 YNNKEL (reference sequence). V dropped 0 bases and J dropped 7 bases, with 15 bases sitting between them. The CDR3 is 15 residues long. The CDR3 spells CASSQDGGIGGTQYF. The CDR3, as DNA: TGTGCCAGCAGCCAAGATGGGGGGATAGGGGGGACCCAGTACTTC.